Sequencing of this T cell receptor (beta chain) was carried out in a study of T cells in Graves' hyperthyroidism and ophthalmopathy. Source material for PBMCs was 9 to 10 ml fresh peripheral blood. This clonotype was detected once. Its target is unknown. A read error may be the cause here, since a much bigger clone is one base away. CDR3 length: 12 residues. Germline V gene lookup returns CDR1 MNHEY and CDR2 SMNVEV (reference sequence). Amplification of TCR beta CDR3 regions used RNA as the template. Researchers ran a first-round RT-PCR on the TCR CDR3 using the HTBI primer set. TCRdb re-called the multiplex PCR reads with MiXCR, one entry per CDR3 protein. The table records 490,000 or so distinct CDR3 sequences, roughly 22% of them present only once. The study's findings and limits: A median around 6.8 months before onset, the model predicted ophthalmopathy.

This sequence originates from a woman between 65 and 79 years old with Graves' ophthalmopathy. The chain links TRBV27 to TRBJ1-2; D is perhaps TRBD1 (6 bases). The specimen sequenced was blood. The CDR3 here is CTSSFRGRGYTF. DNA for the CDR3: TGTACCAGCAGTTTCCGGGGGCGTGGCTACACCTTC.